This passage covers 3 T cell receptor beta chains from one sample sequenced in a study of identical twins. TCRdb re-called the 5' RACE reads with MiXCR, one entry per CDR3 protein. Of roughly 690,000 distinct CDR3 sequences in the sample, 5.5% to 6.5% were seen once. The sequenced sample was naive T cells sorted from blood. The origin of the receptors is a young man in good health.

This clonotype was picked up many times. CDR3 amino acids: CASSLIRGENIQYF. The CDR3 coding sequence is TGTGCCAGCAGTTTGATCAGGGGGGAAAACATTCAGTACTTC. The V gene is TRBV27, the J gene TRBJ2-4; D is perhaps TRBD1 (7 bases). The ends were cut back, 3 bases at V and 5 bases at J, with 11 bases in the middle. This CDR3 region has 14 residues. The V gene's germline CDR1 is MNHEY and CDR2 SMNVEV (reference sequence).

This clonotype has only a few counts. The chain carries TRBV27 and TRBJ1-1; 9 nucleotides align to TRBD1. The V gene end was trimmed by 4 bases and the J gene end by 0 bases; junction bases not matched to a gene: 6. The germline V gene encodes CDR1 MNHEY and CDR2 SMNVEV (reference sequence). The CDR3 consists of 16 residues. The CDR3 loop reads CASSYTGGEMNTEAFF. Written as DNA, the CDR3 is TGTGCCAGCAGTTACACAGGGGGCGAAATGAACACTGAAGCTTTCTTT.

This clonotype was recorded a few times. The chain recombines TRBV7-9 with TRBJ1-6; a possible D gene is TRBD1 (5 bases). This CDR3 spans 15 amino acids. The V end lost 3 bases, the J end lost 10 bases, and 16 bases lay between the germline ends. Germline V lookup: CDR1 SEHNR, CDR2 FQNEAQ (reference sequence). The CDR3 DNA sequence: TGTGCCAGCAGCTTGCCGACAGTCGGTAACTCACCCCTCCACTTT. Its protein is CASSLPTVGNSPLHF.